This entry is about one TCR beta chain. In the source study's methods: Researchers report that nucleated cell counts were estimated from reference gene primer amplification. The repertoire was sequenced with immunoSEQ multiplex PCR; TCRdb's copy has only in-frame clones and lacks some. D and trimming come from the DNA, and the V and J calls and clone size come from that table. The table includes over 250,000 clones, approximately 86% detected once. The sample is drawn from a study of blood T cell repertoires in COVID-19. Turning to the study itself: The analysed material was cDNA or gDNA that came from T cells, B-cell-depleted T cells, or PBMCs.

Categorization into cohorts depended on clinical history that participants reported. The CDR3 sequence is 13 residues long. Germline-derived CDR1 and CDR2 are MNHEY and SVGAGI. Trimming removed 7 bases from V and 5 bases from J; junction bases left unmatched: 5. This sequence originates from a young woman who had recovered from COVID-19. V is TRBV6-5 and J is TRBJ1-1; 9 nucleotides align to TRBD1. Material for sequencing was PBMCs or T cells enriched from blood (not recorded which). The CDR3 region has the DNA TGTGCCAGCACGGGACAGGGTGGAACTGAAGCTTTCTTT. Its protein product is CASTGQGGTEAFF.